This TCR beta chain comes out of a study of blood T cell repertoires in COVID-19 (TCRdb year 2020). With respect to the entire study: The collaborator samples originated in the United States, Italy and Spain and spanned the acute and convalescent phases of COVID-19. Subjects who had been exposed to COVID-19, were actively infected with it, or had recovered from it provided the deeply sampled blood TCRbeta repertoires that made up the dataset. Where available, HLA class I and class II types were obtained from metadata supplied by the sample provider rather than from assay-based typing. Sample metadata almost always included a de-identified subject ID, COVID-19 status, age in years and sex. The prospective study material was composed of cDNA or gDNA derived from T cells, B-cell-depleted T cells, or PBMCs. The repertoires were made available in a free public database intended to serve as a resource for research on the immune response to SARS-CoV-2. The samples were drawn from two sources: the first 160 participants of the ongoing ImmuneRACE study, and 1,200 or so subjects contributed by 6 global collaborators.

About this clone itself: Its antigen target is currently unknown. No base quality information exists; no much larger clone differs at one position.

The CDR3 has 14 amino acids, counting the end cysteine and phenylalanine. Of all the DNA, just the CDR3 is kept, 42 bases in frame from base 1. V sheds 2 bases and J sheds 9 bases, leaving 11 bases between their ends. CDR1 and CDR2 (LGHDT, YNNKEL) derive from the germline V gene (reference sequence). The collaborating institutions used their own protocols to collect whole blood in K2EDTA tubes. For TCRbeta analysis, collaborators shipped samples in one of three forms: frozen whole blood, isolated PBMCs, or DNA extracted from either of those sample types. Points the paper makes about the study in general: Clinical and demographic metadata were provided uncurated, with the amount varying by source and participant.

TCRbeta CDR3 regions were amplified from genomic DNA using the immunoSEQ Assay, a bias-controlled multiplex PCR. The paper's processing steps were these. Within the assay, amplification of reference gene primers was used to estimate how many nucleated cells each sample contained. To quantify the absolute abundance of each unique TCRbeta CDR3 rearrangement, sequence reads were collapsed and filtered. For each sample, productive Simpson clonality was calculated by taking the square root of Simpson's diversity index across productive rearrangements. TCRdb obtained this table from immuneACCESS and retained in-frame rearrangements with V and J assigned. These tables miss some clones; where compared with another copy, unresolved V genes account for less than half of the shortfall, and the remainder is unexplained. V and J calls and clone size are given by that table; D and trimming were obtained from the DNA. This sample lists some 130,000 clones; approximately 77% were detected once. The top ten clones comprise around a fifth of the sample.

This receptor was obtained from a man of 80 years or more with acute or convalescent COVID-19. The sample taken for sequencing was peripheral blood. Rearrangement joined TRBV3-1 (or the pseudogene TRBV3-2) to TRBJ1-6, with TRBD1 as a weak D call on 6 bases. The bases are TGTGCCAGCAGCCAACAGGGAGGGGGTTCACCCCTCCACTTT. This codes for CASSQQGGGSPLHF.